This TCR beta chain is from a study of molecular identifiers for immune sequencing clone quantification. Generation of bulk TCR libraries relied on previously described methods and listed TCR primers. One entry per CDR3 protein, called by TCRdb with MiXCR from the PCR reads. The sample records tens of thousands of distinct CDR3 sequences, around 20% being singletons. This clonotype was picked up many times. The germline V gene encodes CDR1 MNHNS and CDR2 SASEGT. V was cut by 3 bases and J by 7 bases, with 20 bases left in between. The CDR3 covers 16 residues. The gene calls are TRBV6-1 and TRBJ2-3; D could derive from TRBD1 or TRBD2 (5 bases each). Input material: naive CD8+ T cells from blood, with Jurkat cell RNA spiked in. Subset defined: FACS-sorted CD8+CD4-CCR7+CD45RA+ naive T cells. This clonotype was obtained from a human donor in good health. Some libraries in this study had Jurkat cell RNA spiked in. The CDR3 loop is CASSEAGDPKLYTQYF. CDR3 bases: TGTGCCAGCAGTGAGGCCGGGGACCCCAAGCTCTATACGCAGTATTTT.